These T cell receptor beta chains were read from a single sample in a study of T-cell reconstitution after alpha-beta-depleted transplantation in children. TCRdb reprocessed the PCR reads with MiXCR, giving one entry per CDR3 protein. The sample lists 300,000 to 400,000 distinct CDR3 sequences, 13% occurring once. Here the sequenced sample was PBMCs, taken from the stem cell graft. These receptors were collected from a human donor who donated a stem cell graft to a child with Fanconi anemia. CDR3s leave out the opening cysteine and the closing phenylalanine or tryptophan. A D gene is named only where the DNA matches it firmly.

j_call: TRBJ2-5; v_call: TRBV5-4; d_call: .; cdr3_aa: ASSLDQRGLQETQY
j_call: TRBJ1-1; v_call: TRBV12-3/TRBV12-4; d_call: .; cdr3_aa: ASSFKGMNTEAF
j_call: TRBJ1-1; v_call: TRBV12-3/TRBV12-4; d_call: .; cdr3_aa: ASSLFLSNTEAF
j_call: TRBJ1-6; v_call: TRBV7-9; d_call: .; cdr3_aa: ASSYPDSPLH
j_call: TRBJ2-3; v_call: TRBV5-1; d_call: TRBD2; cdr3_aa: ASSFSGDLTDTQY
j_call: TRBJ1-3; v_call: TRBV12-3/TRBV12-4; d_call: TRBD1; cdr3_aa: ASSTQGASGNTIY
j_call: TRBJ2-7; v_call: TRBV27; d_call: .; cdr3_aa: ASSWAGTSIVYEQY
j_call: TRBJ1-5; v_call: TRBV7-2; d_call: .; cdr3_aa: ASSPVTNQPQH
j_call: TRBJ1-1; v_call: TRBV18; d_call: .; cdr3_aa: ASLQDSHYTEAF
j_call: TRBJ2-1; v_call: TRBV7-9; d_call: TRBD1; cdr3_aa: ASSLWDRGLVWNEQF
j_call: TRBJ2-3; v_call: TRBV4-3; d_call: TRBD2; cdr3_aa: ASSQVAGASTDTQY
j_call: TRBJ1-6; v_call: TRBV2; d_call: TRBD1; cdr3_aa: ASRPGQGSSPLH
j_call: TRBJ1-1; v_call: TRBV20-1; d_call: .; cdr3_aa: SALNGLNTEAF
j_call: TRBJ1-1; v_call: TRBV3-1; d_call: .; cdr3_aa: ASSQRGWATEAF
j_call: TRBJ2-1; v_call: TRBV6-2/TRBV6-3; d_call: .; cdr3_aa: ASTSNGYNEQF
j_call: TRBJ2-1; v_call: TRBV5-1; d_call: .; cdr3_aa: ASSLGTRNEQF
j_call: TRBJ2-3; v_call: TRBV11-1; d_call: .; cdr3_aa: ASRVPSGGTTGGAADTQY
j_call: TRBJ1-3; v_call: TRBV7-9; d_call: .; cdr3_aa: SSSPHANTIY
j_call: TRBJ1-1; v_call: TRBV2; d_call: .; cdr3_aa: ASTPNQGMFGEAF
j_call: TRBJ2-1; v_call: TRBV5-6; d_call: TRBD2; cdr3_aa: ASSYLAGRYNEQF
j_call: TRBJ1-2; v_call: TRBV20-1; d_call: .; cdr3_aa: SAPLDFGGGYT
j_call: TRBJ1-5; v_call: TRBV3-1; d_call: .; cdr3_aa: ASSQGTANQPQH
j_call: TRBJ2-5; v_call: TRBV7-3; d_call: TRBD1; cdr3_aa: ASSRTGWQETQY
j_call: TRBJ1-3; v_call: TRBV29-1; d_call: TRBD1; cdr3_aa: SVPTGGEDGNTIY
j_call: TRBJ1-6; v_call: TRBV3-1; d_call: .; cdr3_aa: ASSQEGTAGYSPLH
j_call: TRBJ2-2; v_call: TRBV9; d_call: TRBD1; cdr3_aa: ASSPRPTGQGGGELF
j_call: TRBJ1-2; v_call: TRBV11-2; d_call: .; cdr3_aa: ASSQEGDGYT
j_call: TRBJ1-1; v_call: TRBV12-3/TRBV12-4; d_call: .; cdr3_aa: ASSLQGEAF
j_call: TRBJ1-4; v_call: TRBV3-1; d_call: .; cdr3_aa: ASSQRGSGEKLF
j_call: TRBJ2-4; v_call: TRBV27; d_call: .; cdr3_aa: ASSPGAVIAKNIQY
j_call: TRBJ2-1; v_call: TRBV5-1; d_call: .; cdr3_aa: ASSLVIQSSYNEQF
j_call: TRBJ1-2; v_call: TRBV12-3/TRBV12-4; d_call: .; cdr3_aa: ASSLIAGSGYT
j_call: TRBJ1-1; v_call: TRBV20-1; d_call: .; cdr3_aa: SAREGMNTEAF
j_call: TRBJ1-1; v_call: TRBV19; d_call: .; cdr3_aa: ASSVYFSMNTEAF
j_call: TRBJ1-6; v_call: TRBV7-2; d_call: .; cdr3_aa: ASSLTGNSPLH
j_call: TRBJ1-5; v_call: TRBV29-1; d_call: .; cdr3_aa: SVEGGANQPQH
j_call: TRBJ2-1; v_call: TRBV15; d_call: .; cdr3_aa: ATSRETYGGNYNEQF
j_call: TRBJ2-4; v_call: TRBV15; d_call: .; cdr3_aa: ATRSDKLAKNIQY
j_call: TRBJ1-4; v_call: TRBV6-2/TRBV6-3; d_call: TRBD1; cdr3_aa: ASNDRGEEEKLF
j_call: TRBJ1-3; v_call: TRBV7-3; d_call: .; cdr3_aa: ASSQTGGSGNTIY
j_call: TRBJ1-1; v_call: TRBV20-1; d_call: TRBD1; cdr3_aa: SARDTRGPDTEAF
j_call: TRBJ2-7; v_call: TRBV11-2; d_call: .; cdr3_aa: ASSLDRDYEQY
j_call: TRBJ2-7; v_call: TRBV3-1; d_call: .; cdr3_aa: ASSQDYRSYEQY
j_call: TRBJ2-4; v_call: TRBV20-1; d_call: .; cdr3_aa: SAGGTALAKNIQY
j_call: TRBJ1-5; v_call: TRBV19; d_call: .; cdr3_aa: ASSPVGPSTVRNQPQH
j_call: TRBJ2-7; v_call: TRBV27; d_call: TRBD2; cdr3_aa: ASSLMGGRGWY
j_call: TRBJ1-1; v_call: TRBV20-1; d_call: .; cdr3_aa: SASQGTEAF
j_call: TRBJ1-5; v_call: TRBV16; d_call: .; cdr3_aa: ASSRSVGQPQH